Listed below are T cell receptor beta chains from one sample, sequenced in a study of blood T cells in healthy people across ages. TCRdb reprocessed the 5' RACE reads with MiXCR, giving one entry per CDR3 protein. This sample has more than 650,000 distinct CDR3 sequences; approximately 21% occur once, and the top ten carry 22%. The sequenced material came from blood. Receptors originate from a man aged 65 to 79 in good health. CDR3s include the opening cysteine and the closing phenylalanine or tryptophan. Each record gives: CDR3 protein, CDR3 DNA, D gene, clone size, J gene, V gene. A D gene is named only where the DNA matches it firmly. A clone size is listed for some rows: how often the clone was seen (once, few, many), or a class if it is expanded.

cdr3_aa: CASSPWYSGSSYNEQFF; cdr3_nt: TGTGCCAGCAGTCCATGGTATAGCGGGAGCAGCTACAATGAGCAGTTCTTC; d_call: TRBD2; clone_size: .; j_call: TRBJ2-1; v_call: TRBV6-6
cdr3_aa: CASSRIGTVDYGYTF; cdr3_nt: TGTGCCAGCTCGCGCATCGGGACGGTGGACTATGGCTACACCTTC; d_call: .; clone_size: .; j_call: TRBJ1-2; v_call: TRBV18
cdr3_aa: CASSPLGLTSTDTQYF; cdr3_nt: TGCGCCAGCAGCCCCTTGGGACTAACTAGCACAGATACGCAGTATTTT; d_call: TRBD2; clone_size: .; j_call: TRBJ2-3; v_call: TRBV5-1
cdr3_aa: CATSGSGTGNNEQFF; cdr3_nt: TGTGCCACCAGTGGGTCCGGGACAGGGAACAATGAGCAGTTCTTC; d_call: TRBD1; clone_size: few; j_call: TRBJ2-1; v_call: TRBV24-1
cdr3_aa: CASSLRPGTGVVNTEAFF; cdr3_nt: TGTGCCAGCAGTTTACGACCCGGGACAGGCGTTGTGAACACTGAAGCTTTCTTT; d_call: TRBD1; clone_size: few; j_call: TRBJ1-1; v_call: TRBV2
cdr3_aa: CASSELRDGTDTQYF; cdr3_nt: TGTGCCAGCAGTGAGCTCCGGGACGGCACAGATACGCAGTATTTT; d_call: .; clone_size: few; j_call: TRBJ2-3; v_call: TRBV2
cdr3_aa: CSPLRRYNEQFF; cdr3_nt: TGCAGTCCCCTTCGGAGGTACAATGAGCAGTTCTTC; d_call: .; clone_size: .; j_call: TRBJ2-1; v_call: TRBV20-1
cdr3_aa: CASSSRTFTVPGANVLTF; cdr3_nt: TGTGCCAGCAGTTCGAGGACTTTCACGGTACCTGGGGCCAACGTCCTGACTTTC; d_call: .; clone_size: .; j_call: TRBJ2-6; v_call: TRBV12-3/TRBV12-4
cdr3_aa: CASIRGGGGRYEQYF; cdr3_nt: TGTGCCAGCATCAGAGGAGGGGGGGGCCGCTACGAGCAGTACTTC; d_call: .; clone_size: few; j_call: TRBJ2-7; v_call: TRBV28
cdr3_aa: CATSQHASSYNEQFF; cdr3_nt: TGTGCCACCAGTCAACACGCGAGCTCCTACAATGAGCAGTTCTTC; d_call: .; clone_size: .; j_call: TRBJ2-1; v_call: TRBV24-1
cdr3_aa: CASSFGATGNTIYF; cdr3_nt: TGTGCCAGCAGTTTTGGGGCAACCGGAAACACCATATATTTT; d_call: .; clone_size: few; j_call: TRBJ1-3; v_call: TRBV28
cdr3_aa: CASSLARGGDGYTF; cdr3_nt: TGTGCCAGCAGCCTGGCCCGGGGAGGTGATGGCTACACCTTC; d_call: .; clone_size: once; j_call: TRBJ1-2; v_call: TRBV7-2
cdr3_aa: CASSPLAGATYEQYF; cdr3_nt: TGTGCCAGCAGCCCACTTGCGGGGGCTACCTACGAGCAGTACTTC; d_call: .; clone_size: .; j_call: TRBJ2-7; v_call: TRBV9
cdr3_aa: CASSLEGQTGDTEAFF; cdr3_nt: TGTGCCAGCAGCTTAGAGGGACAGACTGGCGACACTGAAGCTTTCTTT; d_call: TRBD1; clone_size: few; j_call: TRBJ1-1; v_call: TRBV11-2
cdr3_aa: CRMTSGTYNEQFF; cdr3_nt: TGCAGGATGACTAGCGGGACCTACAATGAGCAGTTCTTC; d_call: TRBD2; clone_size: .; j_call: TRBJ2-1; v_call: TRBV20-1
cdr3_aa: CSAPTGISYEQYF; cdr3_nt: TGCAGTGCTCCGACAGGGATCTCCTACGAGCAGTACTTC; d_call: TRBD1; clone_size: .; j_call: TRBJ2-7; v_call: TRBV20-1
cdr3_aa: CASSLAPGQTNGYTF; cdr3_nt: TGCGCCAGCAGCTTGGCTCCGGGACAGACTAATGGCTACACCTTC; d_call: TRBD1; clone_size: .; j_call: TRBJ1-2; v_call: TRBV5-1
cdr3_aa: CATTAGTTGANVLTF; cdr3_nt: TGTGCCACCACAGCCGGGACAACTGGGGCCAACGTCCTGACTTTC; d_call: .; clone_size: .; j_call: TRBJ2-6; v_call: TRBV6-2/TRBV6-3
cdr3_aa: CASREGQRGPYEQYF; cdr3_nt: TGTGCCAGCAGAGAGGGACAGAGAGGTCCCTACGAGCAGTACTTC; d_call: TRBD1; clone_size: .; j_call: TRBJ2-7; v_call: TRBV28
cdr3_aa: CASSPTRLGEKLFF; cdr3_nt: TGTGCCAGCAGCCCAACGAGGTTGGGGGAAAAACTGTTTTTT; d_call: .; clone_size: few; j_call: TRBJ1-4; v_call: TRBV14
cdr3_aa: CASSQELDPWETQYF; cdr3_nt: TGTGCCAGCAGCCAAGAATTGGACCCGTGGGAGACCCAGTACTTC; d_call: .; clone_size: .; j_call: TRBJ2-5; v_call: TRBV4-2
cdr3_aa: CASSLEARDSYQETQYF; cdr3_nt: TGCGCCAGCAGCTTGGAAGCGAGGGATTCGTACCAAGAGACCCAGTACTTC; d_call: .; clone_size: .; j_call: TRBJ2-5; v_call: TRBV5-1
cdr3_aa: CSAPVGTGDEKLFF; cdr3_nt: TGCAGTGCCCCCGTAGGGACAGGGGACGAAAAACTGTTTTTT; d_call: TRBD1; clone_size: few; j_call: TRBJ1-4; v_call: TRBV20-1
cdr3_aa: CASKATDAQYF; cdr3_nt: TGTGCCAGCAAAGCTACAGATGCGCAGTATTTT; d_call: .; clone_size: few; j_call: TRBJ2-3; v_call: TRBV6-5
cdr3_aa: CAIKQGGIFTEAFF; cdr3_nt: TGTGCCATAAAACAGGGTGGGATATTCACTGAAGCTTTCTTT; d_call: .; clone_size: .; j_call: TRBJ1-1; v_call: TRBV6-6
cdr3_aa: CASSFPPGGNEQFF; cdr3_nt: TGTGCCAGCAGTTTCCCTCCTGGCGGCAATGAGCAGTTCTTC; d_call: .; clone_size: few; j_call: TRBJ2-1; v_call: TRBV12-3/TRBV12-4
cdr3_aa: CAWLGLDTQYF; cdr3_nt: TGTGCCTGGCTTGGTTTGGATACGCAGTATTTT; d_call: .; clone_size: .; j_call: TRBJ2-3; v_call: TRBV30
cdr3_aa: CASSPRSGRGYYNEQFF; cdr3_nt: TGTGCCAGCAGTCCAAGATCAGGGCGGGGTTATTACAATGAGCAGTTCTTC; d_call: .; clone_size: .; j_call: TRBJ2-1; v_call: TRBV6-2/TRBV6-3
cdr3_aa: CASSKGGEQVLKFF; cdr3_nt: TGTGCCAGCAGCAAGGGCGGGGAGCAGGTCTTGAAGTTCTTC; d_call: .; clone_size: .; j_call: TRBJ2-1; v_call: TRBV7-9
cdr3_aa: CASSADRDGYTF; cdr3_nt: TGTGCCAGCAGCGCGGACAGGGATGGCTACACCTTC; d_call: TRBD1; clone_size: .; j_call: TRBJ1-2; v_call: TRBV11-2
cdr3_aa: CASSTLTGANTEAFF; cdr3_nt: TGTGCCAGCAGTACTTTAACAGGGGCGAACACTGAAGCTTTCTTT; d_call: TRBD1; clone_size: many; j_call: TRBJ1-1; v_call: TRBV12-3/TRBV12-4
cdr3_aa: CASSLVSNSYEQYF; cdr3_nt: TGCGCCAGCAGCTTGGTTTCAAACTCCTACGAGCAGTACTTC; d_call: .; clone_size: once; j_call: TRBJ2-7; v_call: TRBV5-1
cdr3_aa: CASSFHGGGRETQYF; cdr3_nt: TGTGCCAGCAGTTTCCACGGTGGGGGGCGGGAGACCCAGTACTTC; d_call: .; clone_size: few; j_call: TRBJ2-5; v_call: TRBV28
cdr3_aa: CASSRSRDRSKAFF; cdr3_nt: TGTGCCAGCAGCCGGTCCCGGGACAGGAGCAAGGCTTTCTTT; d_call: TRBD1; clone_size: few; j_call: TRBJ1-1; v_call: TRBV3-1
cdr3_aa: CSAIRTGSGNTIYF; cdr3_nt: TGCAGTGCTATTCGGACGGGCTCTGGAAACACCATATATTTT; d_call: .; clone_size: few; j_call: TRBJ1-3; v_call: TRBV20-1
cdr3_aa: CASSQYNRGTYNEQFF; cdr3_nt: TGTGCCAGCAGCCAATACAACAGGGGCACCTACAATGAGCAGTTCTTC; d_call: TRBD1; clone_size: .; j_call: TRBJ2-1; v_call: TRBV3-1
cdr3_aa: CASSPTGDYGYTF; cdr3_nt: TGCGCCAGCAGCCCGACAGGGGACTATGGCTACACCTTC; d_call: TRBD1; clone_size: many; j_call: TRBJ1-2; v_call: TRBV5-1
cdr3_aa: CASSPGGAGNEQFF; cdr3_nt: TGTGCCAGCAGTCCAGGGGGCGCGGGAAATGAGCAGTTCTTC; d_call: TRBD1; clone_size: few; j_call: TRBJ2-1; v_call: TRBV27